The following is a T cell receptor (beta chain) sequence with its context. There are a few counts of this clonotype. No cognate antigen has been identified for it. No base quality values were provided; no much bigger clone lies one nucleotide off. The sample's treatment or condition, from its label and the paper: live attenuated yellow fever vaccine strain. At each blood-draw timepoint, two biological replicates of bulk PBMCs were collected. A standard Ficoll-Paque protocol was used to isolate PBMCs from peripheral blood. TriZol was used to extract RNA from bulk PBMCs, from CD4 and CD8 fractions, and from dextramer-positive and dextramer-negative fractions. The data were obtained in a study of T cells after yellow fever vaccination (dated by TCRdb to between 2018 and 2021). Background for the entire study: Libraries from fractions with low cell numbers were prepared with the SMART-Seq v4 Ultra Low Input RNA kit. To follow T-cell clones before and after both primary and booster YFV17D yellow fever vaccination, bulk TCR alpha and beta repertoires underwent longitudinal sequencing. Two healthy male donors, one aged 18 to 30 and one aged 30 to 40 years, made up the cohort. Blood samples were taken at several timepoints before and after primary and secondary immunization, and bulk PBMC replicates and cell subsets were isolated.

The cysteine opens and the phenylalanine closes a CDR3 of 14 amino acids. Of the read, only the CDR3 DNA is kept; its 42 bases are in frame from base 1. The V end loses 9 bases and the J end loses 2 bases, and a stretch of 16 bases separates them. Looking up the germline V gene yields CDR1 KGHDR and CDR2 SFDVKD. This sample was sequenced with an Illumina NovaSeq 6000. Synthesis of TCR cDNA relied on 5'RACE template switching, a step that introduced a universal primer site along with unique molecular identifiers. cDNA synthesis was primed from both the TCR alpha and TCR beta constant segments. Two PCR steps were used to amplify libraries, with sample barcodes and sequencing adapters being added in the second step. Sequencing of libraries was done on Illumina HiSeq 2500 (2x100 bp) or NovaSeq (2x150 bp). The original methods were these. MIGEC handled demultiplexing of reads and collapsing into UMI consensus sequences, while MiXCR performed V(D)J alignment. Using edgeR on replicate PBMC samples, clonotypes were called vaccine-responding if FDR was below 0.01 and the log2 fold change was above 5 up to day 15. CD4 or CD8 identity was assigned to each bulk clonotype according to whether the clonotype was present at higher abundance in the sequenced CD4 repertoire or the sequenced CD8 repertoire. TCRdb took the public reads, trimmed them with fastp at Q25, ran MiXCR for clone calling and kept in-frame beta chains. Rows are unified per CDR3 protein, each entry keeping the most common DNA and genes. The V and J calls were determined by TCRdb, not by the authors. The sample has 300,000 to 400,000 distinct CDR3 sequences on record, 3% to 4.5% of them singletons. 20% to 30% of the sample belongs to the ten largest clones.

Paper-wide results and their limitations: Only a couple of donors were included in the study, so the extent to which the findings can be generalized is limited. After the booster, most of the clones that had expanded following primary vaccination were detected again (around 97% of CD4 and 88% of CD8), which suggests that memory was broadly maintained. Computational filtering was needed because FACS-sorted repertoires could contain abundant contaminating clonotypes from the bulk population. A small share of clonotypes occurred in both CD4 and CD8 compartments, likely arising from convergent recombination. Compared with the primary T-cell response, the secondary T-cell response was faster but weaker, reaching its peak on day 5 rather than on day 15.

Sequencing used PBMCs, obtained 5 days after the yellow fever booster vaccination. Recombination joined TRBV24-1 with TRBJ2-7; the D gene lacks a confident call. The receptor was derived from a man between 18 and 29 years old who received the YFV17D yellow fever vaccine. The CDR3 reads CATRDPHGPYEQYF. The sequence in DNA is TGTGCCACCCGAGACCCCCATGGCCCCTACGAGCAGTACTTC.